This TCR beta chain was captured in a study of a mutant IDH1 vaccine in newly diagnosed glioma. Study-level results: In around 93% of patients, immune responses induced by the vaccine occurred.

This table comes from immunoSEQ multiplex PCR, and its TCRdb copy is limited to in-frame clones, with some not included. This repertoire shows approximately 45,000 clones, around 89% found once; its top ten account for around 5.7%. This clone appeared a few times. Its antigen remains unknown. The V end was cut by 7 bases, the J end by 0 bases, with 10 bases between. From germline, CDR1 is LNHDA and CDR2 SQIVND (reference sequence). The CDR3 is 15 amino acids. The time point here: week 35, safety follow-up. The content of each vaccine dose was 300 ug of mutant IDH1 20-mer peptide, and topical imiquimod accompanied it.

V gene TRBV19 combines with J gene TRBJ2-6; no firm D call. This specimen was PBMCs, taken from a glioma patient whose treatment included an IDH1 peptide vaccine. This TCR was sampled from a middle-aged woman with glioma. CDR3 nucleotides: TGTGCCAGTACCTACGAGAGCTCTGGGGCCAACGTCCTGACTTTC. Residues: CASTYESSGANVLTF.